Below, 20 T cell receptor beta chains from the same sample are listed, as sequenced in a study of CXCR3-negative and CXCR3-positive naive CD8 T cells. Libraries of TRB cDNA were made by 5' RACE and carried UMIs. TCRdb reanalyzed the 5' RACE reads and collapses them to one entry per CDR3 protein, without DNA. The table counts approximately 130,000 distinct CDR3 sequences; 0.41% lies in the top ten. Study-wide results and limits: Relative to CXCR3-negative naive cells, CXCR3-positive naive cells had more hydrophobic TRB CDR3s.

No antigen has been identified for these receptors. The sequenced material came from naive CXCR3+ CD8+ T cells from blood. Specified subset: CD45RO-CCR7+CD27+CD95- naive CD8+ T cells expressing CXCR3 (TNR3+). These receptors all stem from a human donor in good health. Some clones in this sample may be carry-over from other donors' samples.

The CDR3 is CATSRDQDNSPLHF. V gene TRBV15 combines with J gene TRBJ1-6. The CDR3 length is 14 residues. CDR1 LNHNV and CDR2 YYDKDF come from the germline V gene (reference sequence). Supplemented by reference TRBV15 and TRBJ1-6, the full variable domain reads DAMVIQNPRYQVTQFGKPVTLSCSQTLNHNVMYWYQQKSSQAPKLLFHYYDKDFNNEADTPDNFQSRRPNTSFCFLDIRSPGLGDTAMYLCATSRDQDNSPLHFGNGTRLTVT.

The chain joins TRBV5-6 to TRBJ2-1; checking the TCRdb D call of TRBD1 is not possible without DNA. Germline V gene sequence: CDR1 SGHDT, CDR2 YYEEEE. The CDR3 is 17 residues long. The CDR3 region is CASSLAPGSLSYNEQFF.

The V gene is TRBV27, the J gene TRBJ2-7; TCRdb's D gene call, TRBD2, goes unchecked for lack of DNA. This CDR3 has 15 residues. Germline CDR1 reads MNHEY; CDR2 reads SMNVEV (reference sequence). The CDR3 sequence: CASSSISGLAYEQYF.

This rearrangement joins TRBV29-1 to TRBJ1-5; TCRdb lists TRBD1, though no DNA is available to test this call. This CDR3 comprises 12 residues. Germline V gene data show CDR1 as SQVTM and CDR2 as ANQGSEA. CDR3 region: CSVVDNNQPQHF.

The V and J genes are TRBV11-2 and TRBJ2-1. The germline CDR1 and CDR2 sequences are SGHAT and FQNNGV. This CDR3 is built from 13 residues. CDR3 region: CASSFSSYNEQFF.

V is TRBV15 and J is TRBJ2-3; TCRdb calls TRBD2, which cannot be checked without DNA. There are 20 residues in the CDR3. Germline CDR1 is LNHNV and CDR2 is YYDKDF (reference sequence). The CDR3: CATSRVGGAGGRPGTDTQYF.

V gene TRBV7-2 combines with J gene TRBJ2-2. Germline loops: CDR1 SGHTA, CDR2 FQGNSA. The CDR3 covers 13 residues. The CDR3 region is CASSSPNTGELFF.

CDR3 sequence reads: CASSEYNQPQHF. The rearrangement uses TRBV25-1 and TRBJ1-5. The CDR3 has 12 residues. Germline assignment: CDR1 MGHDK and CDR2 SYGVNS. The whole variable domain, filled in from reference TRBV25-1 and TRBJ1-5, reads EADIYQTPRYLVIGTGKKITLECSQTMGHDKMYWYQQDPGMELHLIHYSYGVNSTEKGDLSSESTVSRIRTEHFPLTLESARPSHTSQYLCASSEYNQPQHFGDGTRLSIL.

J is TRBJ1-2 and V is TRBV28; TCRdb proposes TRBD1, but this gene call is untestable without DNA. The CDR3 is 15 amino acids. Germline loops: CDR1 MDHEN, CDR2 SYDVKM. The CDR3 protein is CASSLGQGLGYGYTF.

This chain connects TRBV27 to TRBJ2-7; lacking DNA, the TRBD2 call made by TCRdb goes unchecked. Looked up from germline, CDR1 is MNHEY and CDR2 is SMNVEV (reference sequence). CDR3 length: 14 amino acids. The CDR3 sequence: CASMPGRGKGEQYF.

The genes are TRBV28 and TRBJ2-7; TCRdb selects TRBD2, and the lack of DNA leaves this call unchecked. The CDR3 is made up of 15 amino acids. The germline gives CDR1 MDHEN, CDR2 SYDVKM. This CDR3 is CASNQLAGVLYEQYF.

The chain employs TRBV6-4 and TRBJ1-2; there is no DNA to check the TCRdb D call of TRBD1. This CDR3 region has 17 residues. Germline V gene lookup returns CDR1 MRHNA and CDR2 SNTAGT. CDR3 in amino acids: CASSDPGEGRDNYGYTF.

The chain is built from TRBV7-9 and TRBJ1-1. The CDR3 is 14 amino acids. From germline, CDR1 is SEHNR and CDR2 FQNEAQ (reference sequence). CDR3 protein: CASSLEVDGTEAFF.

The chain combines TRBV29-1 with TRBJ1-2. Germline loops: CDR1 SQVTM, CDR2 ANQGSEA. The CDR3 has 13 amino acids. This CDR3 reads CSVEEIANYGYTF.

The chain carries TRBV15 and TRBJ2-5; TCRdb's D call of TRBD2 is untestable without DNA. Germline V lookup: CDR1 LNHNV, CDR2 YYDKDF (reference sequence). The CDR3 covers 15 residues. CDR3 loop: CATLEGGPGEETQYF.

V and J are TRBV29-1 and TRBJ2-7; the TCRdb call, TRBD1, lacks DNA for checking. This CDR3 is 13 amino acids long. The germline V gene encodes CDR1 SQVTM and CDR2 ANQGSEA. The CDR3 spells CSVDGGYSYEQYF.

The chain combines TRBV20-1 with TRBJ2-7. This CDR3 spans 13 amino acids. Germline CDR1 and CDR2: DFQATT and SNEGSKA (reference sequence). The chain's CDR3 is CSARDSTWGEQYF.

The chain recombines TRBV7-9 with TRBJ2-1; TCRdb gives TRBD2 as the D gene, but with no DNA this cannot be confirmed. Looked up from germline, CDR1 is SEHNR and CDR2 is FQNEAQ (reference sequence). The CDR3 consists of 18 residues. CDR3 amino acids: CASSLTKVSGSPYNEQFF.

V usage is TRBV7-9 and J usage is TRBJ1-1. In germline, CDR1 is SEHNR, CDR2 FQNEAQ (reference sequence). This CDR3 contains 13 residues. The CDR3 spells CASSLITGTEAFF.

V and J are TRBV6-1 and TRBJ2-7; the D call of TRBD1 rests on TCRdb alone, since no DNA is present to check it. The CDR3 covers 16 residues. Germline V lookup: CDR1 MNHNS, CDR2 SASEGT. This CDR3 reads CASSYGRGGSSYEQYF.